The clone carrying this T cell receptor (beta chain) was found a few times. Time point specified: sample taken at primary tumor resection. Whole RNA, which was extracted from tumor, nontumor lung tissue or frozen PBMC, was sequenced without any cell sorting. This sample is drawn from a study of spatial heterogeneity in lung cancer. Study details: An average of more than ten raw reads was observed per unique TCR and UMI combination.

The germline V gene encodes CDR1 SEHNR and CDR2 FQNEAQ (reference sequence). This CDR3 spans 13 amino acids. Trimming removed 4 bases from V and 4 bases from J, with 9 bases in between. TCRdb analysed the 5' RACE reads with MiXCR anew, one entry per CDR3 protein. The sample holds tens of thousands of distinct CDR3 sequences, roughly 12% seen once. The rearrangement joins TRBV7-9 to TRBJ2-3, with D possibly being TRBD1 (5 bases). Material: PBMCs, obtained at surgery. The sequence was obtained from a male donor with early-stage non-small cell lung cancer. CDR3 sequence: CASSSDTADTQYF. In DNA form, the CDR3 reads TGTGCCAGCAGCTCGGACACCGCAGATACGCAGTATTTT.